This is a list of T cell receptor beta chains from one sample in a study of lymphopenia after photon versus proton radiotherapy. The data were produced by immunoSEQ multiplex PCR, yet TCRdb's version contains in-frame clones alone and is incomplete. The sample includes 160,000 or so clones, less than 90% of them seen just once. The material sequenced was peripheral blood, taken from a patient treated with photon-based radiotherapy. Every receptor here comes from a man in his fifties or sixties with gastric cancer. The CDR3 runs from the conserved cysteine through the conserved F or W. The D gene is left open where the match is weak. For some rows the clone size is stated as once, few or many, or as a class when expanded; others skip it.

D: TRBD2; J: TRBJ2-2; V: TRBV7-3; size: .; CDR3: CASSPTPSGRTSGELFF; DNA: TGTGCCAGCAGCCCCACCCCGAGCGGGAGAACGTCCGGGGAGCTGTTTTTT
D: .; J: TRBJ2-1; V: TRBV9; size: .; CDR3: CASSVLPPGTASYNEQFF; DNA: TGTGCCAGCAGCGTTCTTCCACCCGGGACGGCGTCCTACAATGAGCAGTTCTTC
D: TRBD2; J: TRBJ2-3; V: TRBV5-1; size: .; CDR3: CASSGYGTSGDTQYF; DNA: TGCGCCAGCAGCGGATACGGGACTAGCGGAGATACGCAGTATTTT
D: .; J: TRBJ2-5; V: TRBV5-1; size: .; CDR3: CASSLGAGQETQYF; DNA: TGCGCCAGCAGCTTGGGTGCAGGCCAAGAGACCCAGTACTTC
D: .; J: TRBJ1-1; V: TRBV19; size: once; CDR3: CASSPGQPEAFF; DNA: TGTGCCAGTAGTCCCGGACAGCCTGAAGCTTTCTTT
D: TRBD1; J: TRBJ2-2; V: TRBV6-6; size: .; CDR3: CASRSGTGGTGELFF; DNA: TGTGCCAGCAGATCCGGGACAGGGGGCACCGGGGAGCTGTTTTTT
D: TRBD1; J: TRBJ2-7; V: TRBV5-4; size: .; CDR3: CASAPAGQGAYEQYF; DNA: TGTGCCAGCGCCCCTGCGGGCCAGGGGGCATACGAGCAGTACTTC
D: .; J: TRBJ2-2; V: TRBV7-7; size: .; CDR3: CASSLTLTGELFF; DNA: TGTGCCAGCAGCTTAACGTTGACCGGGGAGCTGTTTTTT
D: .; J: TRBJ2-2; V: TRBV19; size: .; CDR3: CASSKTGGVMFF; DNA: TGTGCCAGTAGTAAAACAGGGGGGGTGATGTTTTTT
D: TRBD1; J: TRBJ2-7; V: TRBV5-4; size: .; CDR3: CASSLAGTGNYEQYF; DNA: TGTGCCAGCAGCTTGGCCGGGACAGGGAACTACGAGCAGTACTTC
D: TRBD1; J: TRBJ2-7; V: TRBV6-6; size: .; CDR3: CASSYRGTGGYEQYF; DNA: TGTGCCAGCAGTTACAGGGGGACAGGGGGCTACGAGCAGTACTTC
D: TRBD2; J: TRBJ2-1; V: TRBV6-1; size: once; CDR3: CASLLAGVLNEQFF; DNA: TGTGCCAGCCTCCTAGCGGGAGTGCTTAATGAGCAGTTCTTC
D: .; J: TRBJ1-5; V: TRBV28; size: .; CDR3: CASRSVGAFNQPQHF; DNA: TGTGCCAGCAGGAGTGTGGGGGCATTCAATCAGCCCCAGCATTTT
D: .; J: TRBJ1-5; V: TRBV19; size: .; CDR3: CASNDRPNQPQHF; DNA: TGTGCCAGTAACGACAGACCCAATCAGCCCCAGCATTTT
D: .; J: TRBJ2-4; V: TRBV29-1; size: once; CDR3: CSVPTGAKNIQYF; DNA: TGCAGCGTTCCTACGGGAGCCAAAAACATTCAGTACTTC
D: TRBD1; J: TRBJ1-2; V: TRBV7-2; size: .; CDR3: CASSPGQLSNYGYTF; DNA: TGTGCCAGCAGCCCGGGACAGCTCTCTAACTATGGCTACACCTTC
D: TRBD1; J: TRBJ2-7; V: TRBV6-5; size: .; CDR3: CASSYWTGSYEQYF; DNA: TGTGCCAGCAGTTACTGGACAGGCTCCTACGAGCAGTACTTC
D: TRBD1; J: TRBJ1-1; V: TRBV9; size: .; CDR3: CASSPQGYTEAFF; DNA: TGTGCCAGCAGTCCACAGGGGTACACTGAAGCTTTCTTT
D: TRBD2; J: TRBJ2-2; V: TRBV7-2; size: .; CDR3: CASSRGLANTGELFF; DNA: TGTGCCAGCAGCCGGGGACTAGCGAACACCGGGGAGCTGTTTTTT
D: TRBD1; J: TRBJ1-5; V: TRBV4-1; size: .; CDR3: CASSPTGTGYQPQHF; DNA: TGCGCCAGCAGCCCTACCGGGACAGGGTACCAGCCCCAGCATTTT
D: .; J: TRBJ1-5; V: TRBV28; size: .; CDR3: CASIPRALLQTNSNQPQHF; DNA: TGTGCCAGCATCCCACGGGCGTTATTGCAGACCAATAGCAATCAGCCCCAGCATTTT
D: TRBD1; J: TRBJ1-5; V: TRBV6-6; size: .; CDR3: CASTRDRVSNQPQHF; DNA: TGTGCCAGCACCCGGGACAGGGTGAGCAATCAGCCCCAGCATTTT
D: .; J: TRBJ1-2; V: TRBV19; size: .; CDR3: CASSIAGLYGYTF; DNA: TGTGCCAGTAGTATAGCGGGGCTCTATGGCTACACCTTC
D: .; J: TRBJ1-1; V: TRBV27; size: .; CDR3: CASSLNRDGPTEAFF; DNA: TGTGCCAGCAGTTTAAACAGGGACGGACCCACTGAAGCTTTCTTT
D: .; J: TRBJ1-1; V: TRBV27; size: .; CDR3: CASRPTGRSEAFF; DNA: TGTGCCAGCAGACCTACCGGGCGGTCTGAAGCTTTCTTT
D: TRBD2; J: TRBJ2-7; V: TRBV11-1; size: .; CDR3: CASSLRLMAGEDEQYF; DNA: TGTGCCAGCAGCCTCCGTTTGATGGCGGGAGAGGACGAGCAGTACTTC
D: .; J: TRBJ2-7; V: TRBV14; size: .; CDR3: CASSHQGYEQYF; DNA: TGTGCCAGCAGCCATCAAGGCTACGAGCAGTACTTC
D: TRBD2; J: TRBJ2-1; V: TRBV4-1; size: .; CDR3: CASSQYVPGLASYNEQFF; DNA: TGCGCCAGCAGCCAATATGTCCCGGGACTAGCGTCCTACAATGAGCAGTTCTTC
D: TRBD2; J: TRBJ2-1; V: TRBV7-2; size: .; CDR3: CASSWGLAGGEQFF; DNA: TGTGCCAGCAGCTGGGGACTAGCGGGGGGTGAGCAGTTCTTC
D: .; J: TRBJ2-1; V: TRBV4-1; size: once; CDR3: CASSQDGGEQFF; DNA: TGCGCCAGCAGCCAAGATGGAGGTGAGCAGTTCTTC
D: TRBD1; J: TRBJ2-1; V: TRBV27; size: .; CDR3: CASSHLTGTYNEQFF; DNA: TGTGCCAGCAGTCACCTGACAGGGACCTACAATGAGCAGTTCTTC
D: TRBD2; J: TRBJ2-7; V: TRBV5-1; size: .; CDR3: CASSLAGGLAGYYEQYF; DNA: TGCGCCAGCAGCTTGGCTGGGGGACTAGCGGGATACTACGAGCAGTACTTC
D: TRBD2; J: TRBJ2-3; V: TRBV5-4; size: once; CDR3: CASSLGGTGLATDTQYF; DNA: TGTGCCAGCAGCTTGGGGGGGACGGGACTAGCGACAGATACGCAGTATTTT
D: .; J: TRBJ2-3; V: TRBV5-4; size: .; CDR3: CASSSYRERMQYF; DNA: TGTGCCAGCAGCAGCTACAGGGAGAGGATGCAGTATTTT
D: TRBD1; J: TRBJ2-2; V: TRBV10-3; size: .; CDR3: CAISDGTGPNTGELFF; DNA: TGTGCCATCAGCGACGGGACAGGTCCGAACACCGGGGAGCTGTTTTTT
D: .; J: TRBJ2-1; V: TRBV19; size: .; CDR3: CASSIEGYEQFF; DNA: TGTGCCAGTAGTATAGAAGGCTATGAGCAGTTCTTC
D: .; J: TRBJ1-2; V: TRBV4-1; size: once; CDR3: CASSHPRQGQGINTF; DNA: TGCGCCAGCAGCCACCCCCGCCAAGGTCAGGGGATCAACACCTTC
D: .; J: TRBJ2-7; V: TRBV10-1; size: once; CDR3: CASSESESYEQYF; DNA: TGCGCCAGCAGTGAGTCGGAATCCTACGAGCAGTACTTC
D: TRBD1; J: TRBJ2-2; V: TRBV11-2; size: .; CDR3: CASSLTGGFSTGELFF; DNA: TGTGCCAGCAGCTTAACAGGGGGTTTTAGCACCGGGGAGCTGTTTTTT
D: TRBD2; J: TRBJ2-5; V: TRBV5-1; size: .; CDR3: CASHAVLPTSGKETQYF; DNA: TGCGCCAGTCACGCCGTTCTACCTACTAGCGGAAAAGAGACCCAGTACTTC
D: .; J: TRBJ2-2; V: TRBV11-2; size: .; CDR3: CASSLVRTNTGELFF; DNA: TGTGCCAGCAGCTTAGTTCGGACCAACACCGGGGAGCTGTTTTTT
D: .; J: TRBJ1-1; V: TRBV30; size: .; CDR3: CAWSPGTEAFF; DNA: TGTGCCTGGAGTCCGGGCACTGAAGCTTTCTTT
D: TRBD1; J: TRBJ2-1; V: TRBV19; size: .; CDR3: CASSIAPWDREYNNEQFF; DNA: TGTGCCAGTAGTATAGCACCTTGGGACAGGGAGTATAACAATGAGCAGTTCTTC
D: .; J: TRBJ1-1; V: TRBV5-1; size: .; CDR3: CASSIRQDMNTEAFF; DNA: TGCGCCAGCAGCATTCGACAGGACATGAACACTGAAGCTTTCTTT
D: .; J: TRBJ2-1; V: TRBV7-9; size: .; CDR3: CASSPRNGADEQFF; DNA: TGTGCCAGCAGCCCTCGAAACGGGGCAGACGAGCAGTTCTTC
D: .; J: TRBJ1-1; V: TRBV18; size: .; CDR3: CASLQGVINTEAFF; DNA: TGTGCCAGCTTGCAGGGAGTAATTAACACTGAAGCTTTCTTT
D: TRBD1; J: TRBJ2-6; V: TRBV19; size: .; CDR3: CASSARGPGANVLTF; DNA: TGTGCCAGTAGTGCCAGGGGGCCTGGGGCCAACGTCCTGACTTTC
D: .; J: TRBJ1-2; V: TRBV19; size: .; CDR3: CASRQGIAGNYGYTF; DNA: TGTGCCAGTAGGCAGGGGATTGCGGGCAACTATGGCTACACCTTC
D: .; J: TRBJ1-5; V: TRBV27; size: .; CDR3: CASSFQNQPQHF; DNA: TGTGCCAGCAGTTTCCAGAATCAGCCCCAGCATTTT
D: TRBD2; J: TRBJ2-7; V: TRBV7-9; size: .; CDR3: CASSFDGTSGIRNEQYF; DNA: TGTGCCAGCAGCTTCGACGGGACTAGCGGGATCAGGAACGAGCAGTACTTC
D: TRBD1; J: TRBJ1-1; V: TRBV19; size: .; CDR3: CASSIRGQGESEAFF; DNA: TGTGCCAGTAGTATACGGGGACAGGGCGAATCTGAAGCTTTCTTT
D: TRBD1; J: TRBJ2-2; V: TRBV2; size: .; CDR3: CASTGNRGLGTGELFF; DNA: TGTGCCAGCACCGGCAACAGGGGGCTGGGCACCGGGGAGCTGTTTTTT
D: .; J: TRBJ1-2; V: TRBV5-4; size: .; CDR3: CASSLASGRLWGYTF; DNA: TGTGCCAGCAGCTTGGCGTCCGGGAGGCTCTGGGGCTACACCTTC
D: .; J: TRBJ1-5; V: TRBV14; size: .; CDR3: CASGLPDGGQPQHF; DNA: TGTGCCAGCGGACTTCCGGACGGGGGACAGCCCCAGCATTTT
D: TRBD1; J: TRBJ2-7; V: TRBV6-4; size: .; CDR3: CASTTGIDEQYF; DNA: TGTGCCAGTACGACAGGGATCGACGAGCAGTACTTC